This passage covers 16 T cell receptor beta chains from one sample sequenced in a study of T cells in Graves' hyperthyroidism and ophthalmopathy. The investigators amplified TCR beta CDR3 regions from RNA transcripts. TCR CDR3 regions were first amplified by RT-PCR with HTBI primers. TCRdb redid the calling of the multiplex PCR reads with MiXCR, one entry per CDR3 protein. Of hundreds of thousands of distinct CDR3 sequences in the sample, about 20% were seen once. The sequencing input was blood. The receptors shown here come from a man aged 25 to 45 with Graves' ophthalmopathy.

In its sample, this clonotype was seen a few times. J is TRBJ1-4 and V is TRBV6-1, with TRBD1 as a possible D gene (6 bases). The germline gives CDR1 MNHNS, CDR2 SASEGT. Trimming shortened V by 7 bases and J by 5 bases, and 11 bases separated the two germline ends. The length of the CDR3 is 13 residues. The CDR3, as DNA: TGTGCCAGCACCCGACAGGAGAATGAAAAACTGTTTTTT. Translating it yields CASTRQENEKLFF.

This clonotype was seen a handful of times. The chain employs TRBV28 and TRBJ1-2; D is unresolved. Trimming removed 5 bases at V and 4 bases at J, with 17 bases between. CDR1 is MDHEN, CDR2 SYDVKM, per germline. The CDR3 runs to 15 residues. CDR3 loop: CASSLPSPLPYGYTF. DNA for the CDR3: TGTGCCAGCAGTCTCCCTTCTCCCCTTCCCTATGGCTACACCTTC.

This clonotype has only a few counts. The CDR3 DNA reads as TGTGCCAGCAGCCCCAAGAACGGACTAGCGGGAGATGGATACAATGAGCAGTTCTTC. Translated, it gives CASSPKNGLAGDGYNEQFF. This chain links TRBV11-2 with TRBJ2-1; TRBD2 matches 13 bases. Trimming took 5 bases from V and 4 from J; bases not matched to a gene: 14. Per the germline V gene, CDR1 is SGHAT and CDR2 is FQNNGV. This CDR3 is built from 19 residues.

The CDR3 is CAWKEFGELNTEAFF. CDR3 sequence (DNA): TGTGCCTGGAAGGAATTTGGGGAGTTGAACACTGAAGCTTTCTTT. The chain links TRBV30 to TRBJ1-1; no reliable D call. The CDR3 is 15 residues long. V gave up 4 bases and J gave up 0 bases, with 15 bases separating them. Germline V gene sequence: CDR1 GTSNPN, CDR2 SVGIG (reference sequence). Filled out from reference TRBV30 and TRBJ1-1, the complete variable domain reads SQTIHQWPATLVQPVGSPLSLECTVEGTSNPNLYWYRQAAGRGLQLLFYSVGIGQISSEVPQNLSASRPQDRQFILSSKKLLLSDSGFYLCAWKEFGELNTEAFFGQGTRLTVV.

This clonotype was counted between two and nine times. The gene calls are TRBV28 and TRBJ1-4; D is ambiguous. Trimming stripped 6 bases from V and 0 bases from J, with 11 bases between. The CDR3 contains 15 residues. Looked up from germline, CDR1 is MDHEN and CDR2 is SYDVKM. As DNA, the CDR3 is TGTGCCAGCAGAACCCGGGATGCAACTAATGAAAAACTGTTTTTT. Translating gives CASRTRDATNEKLFF.

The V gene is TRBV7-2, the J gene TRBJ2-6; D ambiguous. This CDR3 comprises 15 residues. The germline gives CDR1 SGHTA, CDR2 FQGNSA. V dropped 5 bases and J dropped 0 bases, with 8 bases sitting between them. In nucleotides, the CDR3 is TGTGCCAGCAGCGCCGGGCTCTCTGGGGCCAACGTCCTGACTTTC. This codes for CASSAGLSGANVLTF. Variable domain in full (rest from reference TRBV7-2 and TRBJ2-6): GAGVSQSPSNKVTEKGKDVELRCDPISGHTALYWYRQSLGQGLEFLIYFQGNSAPDKSGLPSDRFSAERTGGSVSTLTIQRTQQEDSAVYLCASSAGLSGANVLTFGAGSRLTVL.

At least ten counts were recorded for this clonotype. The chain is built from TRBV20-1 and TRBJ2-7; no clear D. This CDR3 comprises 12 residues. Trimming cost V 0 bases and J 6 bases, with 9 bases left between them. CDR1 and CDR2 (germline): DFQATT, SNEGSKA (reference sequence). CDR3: CSARDLWGEQYF. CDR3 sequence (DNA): TGCAGTGCTAGAGATTTGTGGGGCGAGCAGTACTTC.

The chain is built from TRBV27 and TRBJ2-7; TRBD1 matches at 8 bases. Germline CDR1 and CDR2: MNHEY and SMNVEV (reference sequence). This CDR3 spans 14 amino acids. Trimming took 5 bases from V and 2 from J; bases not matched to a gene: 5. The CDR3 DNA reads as TGTGCCAGCAGTCCCCGGGGACAGGCCTACGAGCAGTACTTC. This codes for CASSPRGQAYEQYF.

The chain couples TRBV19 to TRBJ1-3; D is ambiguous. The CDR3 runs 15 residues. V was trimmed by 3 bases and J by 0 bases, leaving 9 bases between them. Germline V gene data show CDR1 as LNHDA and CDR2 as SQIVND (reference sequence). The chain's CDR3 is CASSILSLSGNTIYF. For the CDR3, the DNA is TGTGCCAGTAGTATCCTGAGTCTCTCTGGAAACACCATATATTTT.

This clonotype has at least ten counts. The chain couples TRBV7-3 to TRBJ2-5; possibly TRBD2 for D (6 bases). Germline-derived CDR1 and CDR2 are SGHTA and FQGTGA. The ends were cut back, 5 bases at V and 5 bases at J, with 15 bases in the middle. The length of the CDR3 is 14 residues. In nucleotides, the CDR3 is TGTGCCAGCAGCCGTTACGGGAGTGAGGAGACCCAGTACTTC. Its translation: CASSRYGSEETQYF.

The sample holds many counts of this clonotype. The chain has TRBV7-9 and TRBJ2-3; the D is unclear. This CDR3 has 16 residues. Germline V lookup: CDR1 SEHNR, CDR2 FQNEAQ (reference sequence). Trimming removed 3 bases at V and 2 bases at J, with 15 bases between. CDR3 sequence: CASSFLESFDTDTQYF. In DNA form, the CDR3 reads TGTGCCAGCAGCTTCCTCGAGTCTTTCGACACAGATACGCAGTATTTT.

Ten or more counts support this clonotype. CDR3 protein: CASSRREGRNEKLFF. CDR3 bases: TGTGCCAGCAGCCGCCGTGAGGGACGGAATGAAAAACTGTTTTTT. V usage is TRBV7-2 and J usage is TRBJ1-4; perhaps TRBD1 as D (5 bases). Germline V gene data show CDR1 as SGHTA and CDR2 as FQGNSA. This CDR3 spans 15 amino acids. The V gene lost 5 bases and the J gene lost 5 bases, with 15 bases spanning the gap.

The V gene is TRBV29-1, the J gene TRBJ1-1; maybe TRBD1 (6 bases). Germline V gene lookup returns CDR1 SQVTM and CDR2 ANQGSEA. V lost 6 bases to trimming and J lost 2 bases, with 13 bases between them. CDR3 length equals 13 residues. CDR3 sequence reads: CSVKTGVNTEAFF. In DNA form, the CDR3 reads TGCAGCGTAAAGACAGGAGTAAACACTGAAGCTTTCTTT. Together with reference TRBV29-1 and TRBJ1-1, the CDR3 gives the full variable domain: SAVISQKPSRDICQRGTSLTIQCQVDSQVTMMFWYRQQPGQSLTLIATANQGSEATYESGFVIDKFPISRPNLTFSTLTVSNMSPEDSSIYLCSVKTGVNTEAFFGQGTRLTVV.

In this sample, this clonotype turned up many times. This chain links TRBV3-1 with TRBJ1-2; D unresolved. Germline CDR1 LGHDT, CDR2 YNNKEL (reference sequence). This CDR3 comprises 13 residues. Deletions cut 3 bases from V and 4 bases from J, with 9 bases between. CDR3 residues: CASSHVQSYGYTF. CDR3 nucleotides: TGTGCCAGCAGCCACGTCCAGAGCTATGGCTACACCTTC.

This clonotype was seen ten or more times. CDR3 in DNA: TGTGCCAGCAGCAGTGGACTGCTGTGGGGGAACACTGAAGCTTTCTTT. The encoded protein is CASSSGLLWGNTEAFF. The chain links TRBV2 to TRBJ1-1; D uncertain. The CDR3 consists of 16 residues. The germline V gene encodes CDR1 SNHLY and CDR2 FYNNEI. Trimming stripped 6 bases from V and 1 base from J, with 18 bases between.

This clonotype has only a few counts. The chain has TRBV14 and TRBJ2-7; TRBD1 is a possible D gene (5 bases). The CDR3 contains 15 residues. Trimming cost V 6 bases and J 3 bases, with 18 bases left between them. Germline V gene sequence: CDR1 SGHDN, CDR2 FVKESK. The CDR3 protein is CASSHFRQTVYEQYF. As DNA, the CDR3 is TGTGCCAGCAGTCACTTCCGACAGACCGTCTACGAGCAGTACTTC.